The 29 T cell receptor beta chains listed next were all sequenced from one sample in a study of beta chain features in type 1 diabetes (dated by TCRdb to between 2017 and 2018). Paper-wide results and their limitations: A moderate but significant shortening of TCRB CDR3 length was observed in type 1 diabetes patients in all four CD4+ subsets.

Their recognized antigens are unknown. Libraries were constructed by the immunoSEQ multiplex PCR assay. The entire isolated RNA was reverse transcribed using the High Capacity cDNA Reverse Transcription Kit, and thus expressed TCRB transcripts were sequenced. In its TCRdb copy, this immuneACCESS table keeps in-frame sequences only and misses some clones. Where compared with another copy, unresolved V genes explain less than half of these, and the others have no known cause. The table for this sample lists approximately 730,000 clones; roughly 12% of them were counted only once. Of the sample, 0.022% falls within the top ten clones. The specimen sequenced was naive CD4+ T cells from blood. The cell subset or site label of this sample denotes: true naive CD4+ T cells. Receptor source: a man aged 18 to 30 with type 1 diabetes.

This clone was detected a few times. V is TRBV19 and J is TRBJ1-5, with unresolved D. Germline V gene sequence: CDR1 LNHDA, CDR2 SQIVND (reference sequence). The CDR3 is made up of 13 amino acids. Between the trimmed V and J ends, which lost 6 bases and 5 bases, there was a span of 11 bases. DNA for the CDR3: TGTGCCAGTAGCTGGGCAGATGATCAGCCCCAGCATTTT. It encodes CASSWADDQPQHF.

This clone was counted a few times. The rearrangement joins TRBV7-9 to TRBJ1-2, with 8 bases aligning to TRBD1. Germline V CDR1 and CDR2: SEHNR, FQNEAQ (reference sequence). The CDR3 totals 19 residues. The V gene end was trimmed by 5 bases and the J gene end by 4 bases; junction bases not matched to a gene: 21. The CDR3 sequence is CASSTPTGQGSHAFYGYTF. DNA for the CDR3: TGTGCCAGCAGCACCCCAACCGGACAGGGCTCTCACGCCTTCTATGGCTACACCTTC. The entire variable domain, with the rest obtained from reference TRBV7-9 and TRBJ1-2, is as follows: DTGVSQNPRHKITKRGQNVTFRCDPISEHNRLYWYRQTLGQGPEFLTYFQNEAQLEKSRLLSDRFSAERPKGSFSTLEIQRTEQGDSAMYLCASSTPTGQGSHAFYGYTFGSGTRLTVV.

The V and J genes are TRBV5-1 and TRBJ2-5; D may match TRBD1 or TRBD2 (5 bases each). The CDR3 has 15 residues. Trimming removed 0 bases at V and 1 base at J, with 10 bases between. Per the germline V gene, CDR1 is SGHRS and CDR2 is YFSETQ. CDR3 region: CASSLALGTQETQYF. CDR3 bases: TGCGCCAGCAGCTTGGCGTTAGGGACCCAAGAGACCCAGTACTTC.

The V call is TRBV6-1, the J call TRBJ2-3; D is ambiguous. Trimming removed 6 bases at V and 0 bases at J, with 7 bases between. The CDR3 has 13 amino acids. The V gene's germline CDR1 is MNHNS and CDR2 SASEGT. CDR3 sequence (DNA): TGTGCCAGCAGAGTCGACAGCACAGATACGCAGTATTTT. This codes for CASRVDSTDTQYF.

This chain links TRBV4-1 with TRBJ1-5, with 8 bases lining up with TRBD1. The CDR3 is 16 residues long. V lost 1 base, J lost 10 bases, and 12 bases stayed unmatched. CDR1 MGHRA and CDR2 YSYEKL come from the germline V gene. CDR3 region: CASSQGIQGARYPQHF. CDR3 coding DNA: TGCGCCAGCAGCCAAGGGATCCAGGGGGCACGATATCCCCAGCATTTT.

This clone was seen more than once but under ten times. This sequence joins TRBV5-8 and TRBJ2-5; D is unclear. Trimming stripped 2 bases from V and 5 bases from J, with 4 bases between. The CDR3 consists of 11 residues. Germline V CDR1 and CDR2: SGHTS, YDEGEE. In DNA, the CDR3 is TGTGCCAGCAGCTTACCCGAGACCCAGTACTTC. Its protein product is CASSLPETQYF.

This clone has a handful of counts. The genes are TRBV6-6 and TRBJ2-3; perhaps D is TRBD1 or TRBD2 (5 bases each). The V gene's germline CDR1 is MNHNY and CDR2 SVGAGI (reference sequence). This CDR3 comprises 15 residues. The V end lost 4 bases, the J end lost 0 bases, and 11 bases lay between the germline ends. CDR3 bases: TGTGCCAGCAGTTCTTCCGGGACGAGCACAGATACGCAGTATTTT. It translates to CASSSSGTSTDTQYF.

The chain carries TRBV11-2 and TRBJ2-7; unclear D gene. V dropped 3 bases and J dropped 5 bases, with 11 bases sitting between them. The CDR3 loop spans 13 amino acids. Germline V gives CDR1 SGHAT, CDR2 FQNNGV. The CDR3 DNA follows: TGTGCCAGCAGCTTCCAGGTGGACCACGAGCAGTACTTC. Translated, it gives CASSFQVDHEQYF.

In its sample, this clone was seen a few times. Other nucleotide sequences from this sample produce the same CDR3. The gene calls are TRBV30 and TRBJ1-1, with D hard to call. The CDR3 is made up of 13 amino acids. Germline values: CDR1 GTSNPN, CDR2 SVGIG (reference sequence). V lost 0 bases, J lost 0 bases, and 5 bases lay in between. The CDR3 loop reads CAWSVRLNTEAFF. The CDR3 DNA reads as TGTGCCTGGAGTGTACGGTTGAACACTGAAGCTTTCTTT.

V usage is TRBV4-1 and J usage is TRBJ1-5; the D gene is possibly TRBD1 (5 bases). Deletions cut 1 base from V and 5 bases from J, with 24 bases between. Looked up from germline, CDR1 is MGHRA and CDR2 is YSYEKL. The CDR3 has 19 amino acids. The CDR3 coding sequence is TGCGCCAGCAGCCAAGGAGGGGCGCGGGGGAGAAGGGCTGATCAGCCCCAGCATTTT. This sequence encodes CASSQGGARGRRADQPQHF.

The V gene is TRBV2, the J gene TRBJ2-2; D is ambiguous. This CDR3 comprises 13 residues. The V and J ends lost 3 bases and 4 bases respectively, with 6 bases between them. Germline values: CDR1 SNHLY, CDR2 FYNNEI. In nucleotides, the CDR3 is TGTGCCAGCAGTGACATCCTCACCGGGGAGCTGTTTTTT. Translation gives CASSDILTGELFF. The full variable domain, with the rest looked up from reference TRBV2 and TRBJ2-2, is EPEVTQTPSHQVTQMGQEVILRCVPISNHLYFYWYRQILGQKVEFLVSFYNNEISEKSEIFDDQFSVERPDGSNFTLKIRSTKLEDSAMYFCASSDILTGELFFGEGSRLTVL.

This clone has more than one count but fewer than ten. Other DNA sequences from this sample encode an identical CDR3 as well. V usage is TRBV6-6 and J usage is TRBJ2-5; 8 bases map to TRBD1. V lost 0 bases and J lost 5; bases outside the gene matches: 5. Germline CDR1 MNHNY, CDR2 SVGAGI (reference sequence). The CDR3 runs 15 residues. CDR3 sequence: CASSYSGQGGETQYF. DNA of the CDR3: TGTGCCAGCAGTTACTCAGGACAGGGTGGCGAGACCCAGTACTTC.

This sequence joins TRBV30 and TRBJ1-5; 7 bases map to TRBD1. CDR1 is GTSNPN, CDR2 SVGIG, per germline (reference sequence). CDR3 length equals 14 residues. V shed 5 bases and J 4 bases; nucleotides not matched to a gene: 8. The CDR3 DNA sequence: TGTGCCTGGGGAAAAGGGGGCTCGAATCAGCCCCAGCATTTT. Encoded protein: CAWGKGGSNQPQHF.

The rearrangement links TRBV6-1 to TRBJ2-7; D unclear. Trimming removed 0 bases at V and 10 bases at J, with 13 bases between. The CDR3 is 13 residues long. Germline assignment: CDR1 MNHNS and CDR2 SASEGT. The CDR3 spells CASSEADDGNQYF. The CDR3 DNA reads TGTGCCAGCAGTGAAGCGGACGACGGTAATCAGTACTTC.

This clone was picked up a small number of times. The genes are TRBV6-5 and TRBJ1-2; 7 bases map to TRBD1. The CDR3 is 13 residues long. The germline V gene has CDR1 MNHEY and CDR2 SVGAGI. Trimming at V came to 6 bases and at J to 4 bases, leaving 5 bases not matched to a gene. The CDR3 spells CASRRQGAYGYTF. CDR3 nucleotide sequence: TGTGCCAGCAGAAGACAGGGTGCCTATGGCTACACCTTC.

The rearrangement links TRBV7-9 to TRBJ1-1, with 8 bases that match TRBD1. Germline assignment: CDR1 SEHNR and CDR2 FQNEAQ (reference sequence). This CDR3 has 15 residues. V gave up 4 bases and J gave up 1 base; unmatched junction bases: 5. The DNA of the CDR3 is TGTGCCAGCAGCTCCACCGGGACAGGGAACACTGAAGCTTTCTTT. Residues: CASSSTGTGNTEAFF.

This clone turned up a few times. The CDR3 protein is CASSLAPGGYTF. In DNA form, the CDR3 reads TGTGCCAGCAGCTTGGCCCCAGGAGGCTACACCTTC. The V and J genes are TRBV7-9 and TRBJ1-2; D not certain. CDR3 length: 12 residues. Per the germline V gene, CDR1 is SEHNR and CDR2 is FQNEAQ (reference sequence). The V and J ends lost 3 bases and 8 bases respectively, with 10 bases between them.

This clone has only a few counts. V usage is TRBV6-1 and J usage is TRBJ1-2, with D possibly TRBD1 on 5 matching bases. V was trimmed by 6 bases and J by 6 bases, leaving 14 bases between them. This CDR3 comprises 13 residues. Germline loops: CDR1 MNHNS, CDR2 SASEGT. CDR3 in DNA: TGTGCCAGCAGAGTGACAGAGGGTGATGGCTACACCTTC. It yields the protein CASRVTEGDGYTF.

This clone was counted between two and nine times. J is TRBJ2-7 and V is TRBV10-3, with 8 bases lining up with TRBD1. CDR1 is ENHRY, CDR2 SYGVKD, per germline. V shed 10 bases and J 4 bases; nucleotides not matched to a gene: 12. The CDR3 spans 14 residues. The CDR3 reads CATGQTGAGYEQYF. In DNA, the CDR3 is TGTGCCACCGGTCAGACAGGGGCTGGATACGAGCAGTACTTC.

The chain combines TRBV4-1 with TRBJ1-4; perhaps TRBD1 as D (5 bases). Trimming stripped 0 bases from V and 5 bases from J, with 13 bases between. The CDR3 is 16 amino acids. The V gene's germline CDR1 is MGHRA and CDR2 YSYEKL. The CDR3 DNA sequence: TGCGCCAGCAGCCAAGATGGGGCTGGCGGCAATGAAAAACTGTTTTTT. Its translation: CASSQDGAGGNEKLFF.

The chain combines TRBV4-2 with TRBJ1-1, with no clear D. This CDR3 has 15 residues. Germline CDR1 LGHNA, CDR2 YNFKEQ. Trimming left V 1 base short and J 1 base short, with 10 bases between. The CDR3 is CASSQVTDRNTEAFF. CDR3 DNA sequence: TGTGCCAGCAGCCAAGTAACGGATAGGAACACTGAAGCTTTCTTT.

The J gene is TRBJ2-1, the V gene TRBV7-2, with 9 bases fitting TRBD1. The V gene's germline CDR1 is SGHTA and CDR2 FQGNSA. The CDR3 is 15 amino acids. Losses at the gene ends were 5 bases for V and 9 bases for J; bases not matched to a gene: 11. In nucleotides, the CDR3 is TGTGCCAGCAGCCCAAGGGACAGGGCGGTGGCTGAGCAGTTCTTC. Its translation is CASSPRDRAVAEQFF. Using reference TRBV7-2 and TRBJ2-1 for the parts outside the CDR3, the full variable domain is GAGVSQSPSNKVTEKGKDVELRCDPISGHTALYWYRQSLGQGLEFLIYFQGNSAPDKSGLPSDRFSAERTGGSVSTLTIQRTQQEDSAVYLCASSPRDRAVAEQFFGPGTRLTVL.

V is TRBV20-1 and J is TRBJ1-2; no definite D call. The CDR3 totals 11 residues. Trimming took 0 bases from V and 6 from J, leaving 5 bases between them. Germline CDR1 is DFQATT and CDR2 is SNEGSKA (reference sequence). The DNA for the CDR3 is TGCAGTGCTAGAGACCCCGATGGCTACACCTTC. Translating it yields CSARDPDGYTF.

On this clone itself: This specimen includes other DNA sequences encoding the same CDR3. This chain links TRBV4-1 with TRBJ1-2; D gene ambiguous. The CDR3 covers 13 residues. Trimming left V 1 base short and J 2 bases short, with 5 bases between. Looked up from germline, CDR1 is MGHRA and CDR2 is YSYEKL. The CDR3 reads CASSQGQNYGYTF. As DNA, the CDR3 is TGCGCCAGCAGCCAAGGGCAGAACTATGGCTACACCTTC.

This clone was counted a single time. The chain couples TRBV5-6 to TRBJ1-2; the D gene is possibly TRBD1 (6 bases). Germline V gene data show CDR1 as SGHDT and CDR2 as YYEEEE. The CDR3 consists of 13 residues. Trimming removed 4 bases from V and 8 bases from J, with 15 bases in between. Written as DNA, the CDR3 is TGTGCCAGCAGCCCGGCGGGGGGCGGCGGCTACACCTTC. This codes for CASSPAGGGGYTF.

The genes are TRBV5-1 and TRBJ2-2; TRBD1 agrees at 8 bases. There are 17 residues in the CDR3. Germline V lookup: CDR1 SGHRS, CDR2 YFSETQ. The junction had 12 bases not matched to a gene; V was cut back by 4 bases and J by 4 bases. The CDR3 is CASSARTGSLVTGELFF. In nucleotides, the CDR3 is TGCGCCAGCAGCGCCCGGACAGGGAGTCTGGTCACCGGGGAGCTGTTTTTT. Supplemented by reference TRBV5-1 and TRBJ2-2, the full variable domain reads KAGVTQTPRYLIKTRGQQVTLSCSPISGHRSVSWYQQTPGQGLQFLFEYFSETQRNKGNFPGRFSGRQFSNSRSEMNVSTLELGDSALYLCASSARTGSLVTGELFFGEGSRLTVL.

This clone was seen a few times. The CDR3 sequence is CASSHPSPNEQFF. Written as DNA, the CDR3 is TGTGCCAGCAGCCACCCATCCCCCAATGAGCAGTTCTTC. The rearrangement links TRBV14 to TRBJ2-1; D remains ambiguous. The CDR3 spans 13 residues. V was shortened by 3 bases and J by 6 bases, with 9 bases between the two germline ends. CDR1 and CDR2 from the germline V gene are SGHDN and FVKESK.

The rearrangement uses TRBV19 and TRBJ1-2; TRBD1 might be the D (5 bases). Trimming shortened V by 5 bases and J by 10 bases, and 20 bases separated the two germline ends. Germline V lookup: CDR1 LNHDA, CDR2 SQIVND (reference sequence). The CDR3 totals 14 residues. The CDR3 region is CASSDGGDRWDYTF. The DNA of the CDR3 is TGTGCCAGTAGTGATGGGGGGGACCGATGGGACTACACCTTC.

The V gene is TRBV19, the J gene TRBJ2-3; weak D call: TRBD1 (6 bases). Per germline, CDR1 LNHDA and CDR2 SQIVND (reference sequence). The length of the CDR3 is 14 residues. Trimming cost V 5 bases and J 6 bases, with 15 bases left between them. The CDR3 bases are TGTGCCAGTAGTGACACAGGGTCTGTTGATACGCAGTATTTT. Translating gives CASSDTGSVDTQYF.